This TCR beta chain emerged from a study of radiotherapy plus CTLA-4 blockade in lung cancer. General study findings and limits: Radiotherapy was combined with ipilimumab, and tumor-derived TCR clones then expanded in blood. Reportedly, early blood T cell clone dynamics best predicted response, with interferon-beta.

The sample holds one count of this clone. The target antigen is unknown. Germline CDR1 reads SGHTA; CDR2 reads FQGNSA. V was cut by 5 bases and J by 1 base, with 5 bases left in between. The CDR3 covers 12 residues. Patients in the study, people with chemo-refractory metastatic non-small-cell lung cancer, received focal radiation plus ipilimumab CTLA-4 blockade. TCRdb's copy holds only in-frame clones and misses some; the assay was immunoSEQ multiplex PCR. The data show roughly 77,000 clones, with roughly 74% seen just once and 9.9% held by the top ten. The sequencing here drew on peripheral blood, taken from a patient treated with radiotherapy plus ipilimumab. The chain recombines TRBV7-2 with TRBJ1-2; a weak D match, TRBD1 (5 bases). The TCR comes from a human donor with non-small cell lung cancer whose response to radiotherapy plus ipilimumab could not be evaluated. CDR3 protein: CASSDSNYGYTF. The CDR3 DNA is TGTGCCAGCAGCGACAGTAACTATGGCTACACCTTC.